This T cell receptor beta chain is drawn from a study of T cells expressing NK-cell markers. For the study at large: Sorted CD3+CD56+NKG2C+, CD3+CD56+NKG2C- and CD3+CD56-NKG2C+ T cells provided the TCR beta repertoires. Broader study findings: Specificity for HCMV among expanded NKG2C+ T cell clones was not established.

The V gene's germline CDR1 is MNHNS and CDR2 SASEGT. The CDR3 runs to 14 residues. To note about this clonotype: Antigen unknown.

One entry per CDR3 protein, without DNA, is what TCRdb gives after re-calling the 5' RACE reads. Recorded for this sample: some 190,000 distinct CDR3 sequences. The material sequenced was blood T cells: a sorted CD56 or NKG2C T cell subset, CD4+ or CD8+ T cells, or bulk PBMC T cells (not recorded which). J is TRBJ2-7 and V is TRBV6-1; TCRdb gives TRBD1 as the D gene, but with no DNA this cannot be confirmed. The sequence came from a man between 18 and 69 years old in good health. The CDR3 sequence is CASSEMGQSYEQYF.